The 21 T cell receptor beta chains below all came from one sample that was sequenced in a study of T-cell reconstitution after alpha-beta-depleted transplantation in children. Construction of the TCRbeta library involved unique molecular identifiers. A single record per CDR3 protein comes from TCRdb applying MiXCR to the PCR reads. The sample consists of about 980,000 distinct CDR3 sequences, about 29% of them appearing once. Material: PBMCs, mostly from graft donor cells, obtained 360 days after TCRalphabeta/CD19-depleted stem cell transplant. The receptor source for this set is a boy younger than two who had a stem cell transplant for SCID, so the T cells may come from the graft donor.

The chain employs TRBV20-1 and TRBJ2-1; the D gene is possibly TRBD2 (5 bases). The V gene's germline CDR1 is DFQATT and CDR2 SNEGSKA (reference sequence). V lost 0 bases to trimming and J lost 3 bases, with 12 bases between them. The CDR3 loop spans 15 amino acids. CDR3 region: CSARDPVRDYNEQFF. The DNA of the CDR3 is TGCAGTGCTAGAGATCCGGTGAGGGACTACAATGAGCAGTTCTTC.

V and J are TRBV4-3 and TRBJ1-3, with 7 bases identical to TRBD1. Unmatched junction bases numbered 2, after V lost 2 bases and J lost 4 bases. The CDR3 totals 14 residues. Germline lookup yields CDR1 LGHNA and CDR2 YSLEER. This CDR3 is CASSQRGQGNTIYF. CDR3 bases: TGCGCCAGCAGCCAACGGGGACAGGGAAACACCATATATTTT.

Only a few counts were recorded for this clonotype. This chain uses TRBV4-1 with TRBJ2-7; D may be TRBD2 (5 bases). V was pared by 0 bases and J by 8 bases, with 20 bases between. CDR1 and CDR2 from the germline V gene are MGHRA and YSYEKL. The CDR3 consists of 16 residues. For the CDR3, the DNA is TGCGCCAGCAGCCAAGAGGGAGTGGGATCCTCACTCAAGCAGTACTTC. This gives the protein CASSQEGVGSSLKQYF.

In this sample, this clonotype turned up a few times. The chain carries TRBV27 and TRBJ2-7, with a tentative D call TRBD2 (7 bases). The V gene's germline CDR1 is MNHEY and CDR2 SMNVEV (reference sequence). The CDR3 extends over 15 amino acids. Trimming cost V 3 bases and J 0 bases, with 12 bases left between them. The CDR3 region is CASSFWGGRSYEQYF. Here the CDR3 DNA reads TGTGCCAGCAGTTTTTGGGGGGGCCGCTCCTACGAGCAGTACTTC.

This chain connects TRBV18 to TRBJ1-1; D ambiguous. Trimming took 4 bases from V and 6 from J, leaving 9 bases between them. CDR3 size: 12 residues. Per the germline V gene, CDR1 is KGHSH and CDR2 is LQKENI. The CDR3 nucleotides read TGTGCCAGCTCACTAGGCACCGCTGAAGCTTTCTTT. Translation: CASSLGTAEAFF. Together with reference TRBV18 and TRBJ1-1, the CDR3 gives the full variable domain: NAGVMQNPRHLVRRRGQEARLRCSPMKGHSHVYWYRQLPEEGLKFMVYLQKENIIDESGMPKERFSAEFPKEGPSILRIQQVVRGDSAAYFCASSLGTAEAFFGQGTRLTVV.

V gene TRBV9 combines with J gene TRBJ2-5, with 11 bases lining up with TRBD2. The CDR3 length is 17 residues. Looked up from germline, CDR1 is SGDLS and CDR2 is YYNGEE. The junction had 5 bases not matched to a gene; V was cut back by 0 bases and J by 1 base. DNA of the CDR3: TGTGCCAGCAGCGTAGCATCCGGGACTAGCGGCCAAGAGACCCAGTACTTC. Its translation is CASSVASGTSGQETQYF.

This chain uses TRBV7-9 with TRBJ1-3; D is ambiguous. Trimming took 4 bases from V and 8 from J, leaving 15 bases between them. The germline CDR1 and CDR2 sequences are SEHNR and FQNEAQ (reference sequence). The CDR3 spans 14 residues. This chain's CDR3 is CASSSPLSPDTIYF. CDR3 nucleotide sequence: TGTGCCAGCAGCTCCCCGTTATCCCCCGACACCATATATTTT.

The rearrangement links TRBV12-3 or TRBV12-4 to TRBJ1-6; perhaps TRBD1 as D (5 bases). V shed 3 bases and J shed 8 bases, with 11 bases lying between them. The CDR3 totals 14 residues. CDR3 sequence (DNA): TGTGCCAGCAGTTTGATATCGGGGGATTCACCCCTCCACTTT. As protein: CASSLISGDSPLHF.

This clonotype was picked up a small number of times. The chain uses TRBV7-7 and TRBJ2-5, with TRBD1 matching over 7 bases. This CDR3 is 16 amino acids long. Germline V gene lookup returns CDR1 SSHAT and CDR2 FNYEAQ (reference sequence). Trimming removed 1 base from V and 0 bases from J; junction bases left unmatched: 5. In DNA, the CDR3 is TGTGCCAGCAGCTTAGGAGGGGGCGCGAACCAAGAGACCCAGTACTTC. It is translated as CASSLGGGANQETQYF.

The DNA of the CDR3 is TGCAGTGCTAGAGACGTATGGGGACTAGCGGGGGGTTACAATGAGCAGTTCTTC. Translating it yields CSARDVWGLAGGYNEQFF. The chain couples TRBV20-1 to TRBJ2-1, with 15 bases identical to TRBD2. V gave up 0 bases and J gave up 4 bases; unmatched junction bases: 7. There are 18 residues in the CDR3. CDR1 and CDR2 from the germline V gene are DFQATT and SNEGSKA (reference sequence).

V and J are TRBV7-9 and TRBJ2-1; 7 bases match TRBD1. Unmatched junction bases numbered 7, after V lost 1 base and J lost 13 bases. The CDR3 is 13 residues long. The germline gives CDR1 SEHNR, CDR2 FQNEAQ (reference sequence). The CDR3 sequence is CASSLGWGTDQFF. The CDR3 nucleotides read TGTGCCAGCAGCTTAGGATGGGGGACAGATCAGTTCTTC.

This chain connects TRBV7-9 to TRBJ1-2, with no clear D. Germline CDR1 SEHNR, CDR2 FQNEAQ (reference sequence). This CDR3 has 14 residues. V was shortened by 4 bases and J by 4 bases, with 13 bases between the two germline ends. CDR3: CASSSPSPGYGYTF. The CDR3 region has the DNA TGTGCCAGCAGCTCCCCGAGCCCGGGCTATGGCTACACCTTC.

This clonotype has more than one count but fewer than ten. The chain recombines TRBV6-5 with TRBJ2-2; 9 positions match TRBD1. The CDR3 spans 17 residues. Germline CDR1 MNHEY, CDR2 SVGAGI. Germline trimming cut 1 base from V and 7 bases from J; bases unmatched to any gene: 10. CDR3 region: CASSYWGQGKRNGELFF. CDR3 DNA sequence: TGTGCCAGCAGTTACTGGGGACAGGGCAAAAGAAACGGGGAGCTGTTTTTT.

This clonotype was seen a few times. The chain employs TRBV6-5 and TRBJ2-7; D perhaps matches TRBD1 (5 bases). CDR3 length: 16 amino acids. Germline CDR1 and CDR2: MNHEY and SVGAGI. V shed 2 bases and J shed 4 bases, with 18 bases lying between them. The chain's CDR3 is CASSYQMDTINYEQYF. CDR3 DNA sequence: TGTGCCAGCAGTTACCAGATGGACACTATCAATTACGAGCAGTACTTC.

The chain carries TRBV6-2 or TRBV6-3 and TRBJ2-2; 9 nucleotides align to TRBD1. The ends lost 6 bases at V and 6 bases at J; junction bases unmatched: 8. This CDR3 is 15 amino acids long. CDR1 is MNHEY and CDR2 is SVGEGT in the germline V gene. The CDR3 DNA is TGTGCCAGCAGCTCCGGGACAGGGAGTCCCGGGGAGCTGTTTTTT. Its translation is CASSSGTGSPGELFF.

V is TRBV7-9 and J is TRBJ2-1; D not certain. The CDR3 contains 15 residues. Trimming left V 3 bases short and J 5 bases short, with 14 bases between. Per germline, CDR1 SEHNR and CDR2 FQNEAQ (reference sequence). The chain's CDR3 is CASSFAVTYDNEQFF. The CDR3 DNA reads TGTGCCAGCAGCTTTGCGGTTACCTACGACAATGAGCAGTTCTTC.

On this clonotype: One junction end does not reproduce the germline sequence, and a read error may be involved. The CDR3 DNA reads as TGCAGCGTTGAACCTCGACACGAGGCCTACAATGAGCAGATCTTC. This translates into CSVEPRHEAYNEQIF. The chain couples TRBV29-1 to TRBJ2-1; D remains unclear. Germline CDR1 and CDR2: SQVTM and ANQGSEA. CDR3 length: 15 residues.

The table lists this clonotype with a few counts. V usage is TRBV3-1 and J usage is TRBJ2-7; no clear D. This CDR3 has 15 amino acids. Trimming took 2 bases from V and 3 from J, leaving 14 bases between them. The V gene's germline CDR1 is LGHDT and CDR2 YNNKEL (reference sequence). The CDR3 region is CASSQRWFRVYEQYF. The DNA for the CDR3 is TGTGCCAGCAGCCAAAGGTGGTTTCGCGTCTACGAGCAGTACTTC.

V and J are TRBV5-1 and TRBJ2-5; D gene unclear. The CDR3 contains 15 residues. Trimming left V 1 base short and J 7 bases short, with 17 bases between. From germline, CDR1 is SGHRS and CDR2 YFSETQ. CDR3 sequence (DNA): TGCGCCAGCAGCTTGCTCGGCAGGCAAGTTGGGACCCAGTACTTC. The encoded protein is CASSLLGRQVGTQYF.

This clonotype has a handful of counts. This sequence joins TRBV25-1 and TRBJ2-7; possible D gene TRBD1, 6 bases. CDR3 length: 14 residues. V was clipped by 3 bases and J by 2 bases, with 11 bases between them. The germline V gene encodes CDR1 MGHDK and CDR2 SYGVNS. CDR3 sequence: CASSDPRGTYEQYF. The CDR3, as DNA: TGTGCCAGCAGTGATCCCAGGGGAACCTACGAGCAGTACTTC.

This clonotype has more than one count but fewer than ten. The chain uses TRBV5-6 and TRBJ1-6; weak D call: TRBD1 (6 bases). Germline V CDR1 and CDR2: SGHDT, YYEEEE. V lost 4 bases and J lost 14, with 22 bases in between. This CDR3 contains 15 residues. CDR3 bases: TGTGCCAGCAGCCCTGGGGCAGGGGAATTGAGAGCCCTCCACTTT. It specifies CASSPGAGELRALHF.